The sequence of this T cell receptor (beta chain) was determined in a study of Ad26.COV2.S vaccination and SARS-CoV-2 variants. Study-wide background: A COV1001 Ad26.COV2.S trial-arm participant provided the sample.

Specified treatment: approximately 18 received Ad26.COV2.S at low or high dose, single or two shots; a few received placebo; per-sample allocation not given. At day 63 after the first vaccine or placebo injection, samples were drawn. A Boston adult aged 18-55 years was the donor. Germline V gives CDR1 LGHNA, CDR2 YSLEER. V lost 1 base, J lost 4 bases, and 17 bases lay in between. The CDR3 is 17 amino acids. The data were produced by immunoSEQ multiplex PCR, yet TCRdb's version contains in-frame clones alone and is incomplete. The repertoire holds hundreds of thousands of clones, roughly 90% seen once, with around 1.5% in the top ten. Remarks on this clone: Its cognate antigen is unknown.

Study results and limitations: Possibly, TCR breadth and depth analyses underestimated total T cell responses. Vaccine recipients showed a spike-specific TCR breadth that was higher than in placebo recipients.

V usage is TRBV4-3 and J usage is TRBJ1-3; D gene ambiguous. Source: peripheral blood, taken in a trial of Ad26.COV2.S vaccine versus placebo. The TCR was taken from a person between 18 and 59 years old who received the Ad26.COV2.S COVID-19 vaccine or a placebo. The DNA of the CDR3 is TGCGCCAGCAGCCAAGGCGCTCGGCGGGCCATCGGAAACACCATATATTTT. As protein: CASSQGARRAIGNTIYF.